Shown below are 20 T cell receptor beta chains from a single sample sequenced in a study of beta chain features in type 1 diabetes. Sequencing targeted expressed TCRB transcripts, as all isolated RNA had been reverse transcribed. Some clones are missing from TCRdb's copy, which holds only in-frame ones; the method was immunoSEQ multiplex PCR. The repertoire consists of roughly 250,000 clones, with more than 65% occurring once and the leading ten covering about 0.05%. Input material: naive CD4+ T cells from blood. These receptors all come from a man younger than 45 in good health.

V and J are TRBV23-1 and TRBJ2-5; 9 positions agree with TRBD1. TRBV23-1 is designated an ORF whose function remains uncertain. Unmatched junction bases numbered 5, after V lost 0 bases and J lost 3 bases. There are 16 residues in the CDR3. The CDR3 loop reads CASSQSRDREKETQYF. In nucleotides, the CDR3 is TGCGCCAGCAGTCAATCGAGGGACAGGGAAAAAGAGACCCAGTACTTC.

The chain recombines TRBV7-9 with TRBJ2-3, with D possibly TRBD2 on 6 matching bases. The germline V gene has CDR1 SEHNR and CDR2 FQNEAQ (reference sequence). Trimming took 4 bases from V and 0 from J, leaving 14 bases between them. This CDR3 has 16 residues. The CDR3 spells CASSSGGSSSTDTQYF. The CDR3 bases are TGTGCCAGCAGCTCCGGAGGGTCTAGCAGCACAGATACGCAGTATTTT.

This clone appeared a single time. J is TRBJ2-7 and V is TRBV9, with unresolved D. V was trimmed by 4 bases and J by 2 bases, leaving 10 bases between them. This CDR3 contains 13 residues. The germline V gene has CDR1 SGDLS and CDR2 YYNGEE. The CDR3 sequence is CASSLGSTYEQYF. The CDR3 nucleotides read TGTGCCAGCAGCCTCGGGTCTACCTACGAGCAGTACTTC.

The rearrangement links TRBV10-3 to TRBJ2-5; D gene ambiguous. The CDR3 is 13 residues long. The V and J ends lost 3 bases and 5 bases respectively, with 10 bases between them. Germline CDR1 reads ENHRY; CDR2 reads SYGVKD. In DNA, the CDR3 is TGTGCCATCAGTGACCGGGCGTCGGAGACCCAGTACTTC. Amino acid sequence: CAISDRASETQYF.

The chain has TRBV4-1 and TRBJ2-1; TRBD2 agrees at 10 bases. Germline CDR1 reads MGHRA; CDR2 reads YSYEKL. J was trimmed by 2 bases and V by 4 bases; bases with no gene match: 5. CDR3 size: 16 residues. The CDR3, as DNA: TGCGCCAGCAGCCGACCGGGACTAGCGACCTACAATGAGCAGTTCTTC. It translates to CASSRPGLATYNEQFF.

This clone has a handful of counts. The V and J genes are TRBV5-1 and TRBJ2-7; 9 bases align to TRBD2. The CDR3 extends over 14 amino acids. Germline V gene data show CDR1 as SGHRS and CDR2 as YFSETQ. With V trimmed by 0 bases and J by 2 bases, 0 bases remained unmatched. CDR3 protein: CASSLVAGAYEQYF. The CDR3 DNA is TGCGCCAGCAGCTTGGTAGCGGGAGCCTACGAGCAGTACTTC.

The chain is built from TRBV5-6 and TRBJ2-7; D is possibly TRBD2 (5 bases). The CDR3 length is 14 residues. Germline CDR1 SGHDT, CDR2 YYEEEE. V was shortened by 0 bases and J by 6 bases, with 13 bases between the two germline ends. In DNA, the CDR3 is TGTGCCAGCAGCTTGGGCCTAGCAACCCTCGAGCAGTACTTC. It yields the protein CASSLGLATLEQYF.

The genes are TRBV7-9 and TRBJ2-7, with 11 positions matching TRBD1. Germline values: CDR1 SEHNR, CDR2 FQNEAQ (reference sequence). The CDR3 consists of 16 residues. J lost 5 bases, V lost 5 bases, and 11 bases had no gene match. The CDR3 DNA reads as TGTGCCAGCAGCCCCCGGTGGGGACAGGGGGATAACGAGCAGTACTTC. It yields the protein CASSPRWGQGDNEQYF.

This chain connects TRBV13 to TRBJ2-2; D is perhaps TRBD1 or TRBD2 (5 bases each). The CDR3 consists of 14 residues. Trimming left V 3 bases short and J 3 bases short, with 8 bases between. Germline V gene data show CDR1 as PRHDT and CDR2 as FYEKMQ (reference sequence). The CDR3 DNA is TGTGCCAGCAGCTTCGGGGCGGACACCGGGGAGCTGTTTTTT. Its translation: CASSFGADTGELFF.

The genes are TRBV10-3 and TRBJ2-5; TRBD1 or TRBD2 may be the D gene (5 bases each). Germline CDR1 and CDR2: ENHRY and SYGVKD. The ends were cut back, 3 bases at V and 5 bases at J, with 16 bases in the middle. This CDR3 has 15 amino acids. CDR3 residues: CAISDTGTVRETQYF. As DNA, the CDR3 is TGTGCCATCAGTGATACCGGGACCGTGAGGGAGACCCAGTACTTC.

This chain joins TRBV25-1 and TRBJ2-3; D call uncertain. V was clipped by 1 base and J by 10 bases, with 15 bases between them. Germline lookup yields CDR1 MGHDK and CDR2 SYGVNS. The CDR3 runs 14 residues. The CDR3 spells CASSELLGREAQYF. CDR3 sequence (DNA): TGTGCCAGCAGTGAATTATTAGGGCGAGAGGCGCAGTATTTT.

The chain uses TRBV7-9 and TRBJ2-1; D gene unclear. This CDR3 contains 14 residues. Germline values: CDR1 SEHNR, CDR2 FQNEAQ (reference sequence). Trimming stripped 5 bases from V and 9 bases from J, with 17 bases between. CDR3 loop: CASSGTSRSGEQFF. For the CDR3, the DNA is TGTGCCAGCAGCGGAACATCCAGGTCGGGTGAGCAGTTCTTC.

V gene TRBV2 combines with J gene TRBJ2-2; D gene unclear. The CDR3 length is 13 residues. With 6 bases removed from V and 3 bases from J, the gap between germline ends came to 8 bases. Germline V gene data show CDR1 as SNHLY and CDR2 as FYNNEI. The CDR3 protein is CASRTRYTGELFF. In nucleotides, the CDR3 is TGTGCCAGCAGGACCCGATACACCGGGGAGCTGTTTTTT.

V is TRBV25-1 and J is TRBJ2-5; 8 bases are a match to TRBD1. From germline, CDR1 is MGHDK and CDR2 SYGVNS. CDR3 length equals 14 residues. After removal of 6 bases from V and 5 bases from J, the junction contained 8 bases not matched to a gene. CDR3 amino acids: CASRYSGGSETQYF. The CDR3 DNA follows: TGTGCCAGCAGGTACTCAGGGGGCTCGGAGACCCAGTACTTC. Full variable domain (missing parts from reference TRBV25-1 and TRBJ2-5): EADIYQTPRYLVIGTGKKITLECSQTMGHDKMYWYQQDPGMELHLIHYSYGVNSTEKGDLSSESTVSRIRTEHFPLTLESARPSHTSQYLCASRYSGGSETQYFGPGTRLLVL.

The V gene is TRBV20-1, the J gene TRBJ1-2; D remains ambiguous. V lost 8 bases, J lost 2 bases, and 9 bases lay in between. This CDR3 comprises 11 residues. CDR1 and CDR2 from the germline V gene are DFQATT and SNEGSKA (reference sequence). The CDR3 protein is CSQLLNYGYTF. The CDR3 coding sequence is TGCAGTCAACTCCTAAACTATGGCTACACCTTC.

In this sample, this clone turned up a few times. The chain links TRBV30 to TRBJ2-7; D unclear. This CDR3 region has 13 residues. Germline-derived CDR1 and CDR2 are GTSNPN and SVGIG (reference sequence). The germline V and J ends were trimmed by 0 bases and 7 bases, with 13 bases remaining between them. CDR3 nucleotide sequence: TGTGCCTGGAGTGTTGGGCAATTTGTTGAGCAGTACTTC. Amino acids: CAWSVGQFVEQYF.

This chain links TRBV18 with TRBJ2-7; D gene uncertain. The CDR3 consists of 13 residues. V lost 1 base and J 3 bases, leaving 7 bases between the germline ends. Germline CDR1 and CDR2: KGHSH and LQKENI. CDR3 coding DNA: TGTGCCAGCTCACCACTCAGCTACTACGAGCAGTACTTC. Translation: CASSPLSYYEQYF.

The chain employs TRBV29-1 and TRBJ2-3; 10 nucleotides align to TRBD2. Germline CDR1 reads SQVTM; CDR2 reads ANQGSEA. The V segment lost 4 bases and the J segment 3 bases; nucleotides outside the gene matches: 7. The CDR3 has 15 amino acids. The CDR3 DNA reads TGCAGCGTTGGGTTATTTAGCGGGGGGACAGATACGCAGTATTTT. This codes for CSVGLFSGGTDTQYF.

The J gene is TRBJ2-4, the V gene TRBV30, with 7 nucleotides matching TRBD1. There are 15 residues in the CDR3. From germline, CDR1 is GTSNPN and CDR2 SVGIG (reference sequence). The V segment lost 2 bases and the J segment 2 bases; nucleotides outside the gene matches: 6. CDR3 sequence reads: CAWSKGGAPKNIQYF. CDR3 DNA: TGTGCCTGGAGTAAAGGGGGCGCACCCAAAAACATTCAGTACTTC.

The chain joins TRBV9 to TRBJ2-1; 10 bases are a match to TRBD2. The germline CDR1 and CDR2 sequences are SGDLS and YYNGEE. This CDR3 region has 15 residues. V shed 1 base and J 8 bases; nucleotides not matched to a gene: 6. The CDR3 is CASSVMASGSHEQFF. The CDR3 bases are TGTGCCAGCAGCGTAATGGCTAGCGGGAGCCATGAGCAGTTCTTC.